Below, 7 T cell receptor beta chains from the same sample are listed, as sequenced in a study of cytomegalovirus exposure and HLA in healthy donors. Amplification used 60 Vbeta primers and 13 Jbeta primers. The protocol was immunoSEQ multiplex PCR, while the TCRdb copy is restricted to in-frame clones and leaves out a portion. The sample yields approximately 120,000 clones, just under 75% seen once. The sample consisted of PBMCs. Source of these receptors: a man aged 60-69 years in good health and CMV-seropositive.

The chain employs TRBV7-6 and TRBJ1-6; a weak D match, TRBD1 (5 bases). Trimming pared 5 bases from V and 4 bases from J, leaving 18 bases between. CDR1 SGHVS and CDR2 FNYEAQ come from the germline V gene. The CDR3 is made up of 17 amino acids. The CDR3 DNA reads as TGTGCCAGCAGCCGACAGTCAGGTGGGGATTATAATTCACCCCTCCACTTT. Translating gives CASSRQSGGDYNSPLHF.

The V gene is TRBV2, the J gene TRBJ2-3; D remains ambiguous. CDR1 is SNHLY, CDR2 FYNNEI, per germline. Trimming took 6 bases from V and 0 from J, leaving 7 bases between them. CDR3 length equals 13 residues. The DNA of the CDR3 is TGTGCCAGCAGGGCGGAGAGCACAGATACGCAGTATTTT. As protein: CASRAESTDTQYF.

The chain links TRBV7-9 to TRBJ2-3; TRBD1 matches 8 bases. V lost 10 bases and J lost 6; bases outside the gene matches: 6. CDR3 length equals 12 residues. Germline V CDR1 and CDR2: SEHNR, FQNEAQ (reference sequence). CDR3 sequence: CATRQGMDTQYF. The CDR3 coding sequence is TGTGCCACCAGACAGGGGATGGATACGCAGTATTTT.

The chain has TRBV27 and TRBJ1-2; possibly TRBD1 for D (6 bases). The CDR3 is made up of 14 amino acids. V was trimmed by 2 bases and J by 3 bases, leaving 10 bases between them. CDR1 is MNHEY, CDR2 SMNVEV, per germline (reference sequence). The CDR3 DNA sequence: TGTGCCAGCAGTTTAAGCAGGGGCGACTATGGCTACACCTTC. Its protein is CASSLSRGDYGYTF.

The chain has TRBV7-8 and TRBJ2-1; 9 nucleotides line up with TRBD1. The germline gives CDR1 SGHVS, CDR2 FQNEAQ. After removal of 5 bases from V and 2 bases from J, the junction contained 4 bases not matched to a gene. The CDR3 extends over 15 amino acids. The CDR3 is CASSEDRGTYNEQFF. The CDR3 nucleotides read TGTGCCAGCAGCGAGGACAGGGGTACCTACAATGAGCAGTTCTTC.

The CDR3 here is CASSPQGNTEYHQETQYF. CDR3 coding DNA: TGTGCCAGCAGTCCACAGGGCAATACTGAATACCACCAAGAGACCCAGTACTTC. V is TRBV4-2 and J is TRBJ2-5; maybe TRBD1 (6 bases). Germline V gives CDR1 LGHNA, CDR2 YNFKEQ. V was clipped by 6 bases and J by 0 bases, with 23 bases between them. The CDR3 extends over 18 amino acids.

The chain uses TRBV19 and TRBJ1-5; TRBD1 is a possible D gene (6 bases). Trimming cost V 8 bases and J 0 bases, with 11 bases left between them. The CDR3 is made up of 14 amino acids. Germline V lookup: CDR1 LNHDA, CDR2 SQIVND (reference sequence). As DNA, the CDR3 is TGTGCCAGTGGACAGCTCTATAGCAATCAGCCCCAGCATTTT. It encodes CASGQLYSNQPQHF.